This TCR beta chain is from a study of Graves' ophthalmopathy and Graves' hyperthyroidism. This CDR3 region has 13 residues. With 0 bases removed from V and 4 bases from J, the gap between germline ends came to 6 bases. Germline assignment: CDR1 LNHNV and CDR2 YYDKDF (reference sequence). Beta-chain TCR CDR3 regions were amplified from RNA transcripts. First-round RT-PCR used HTBI primers; second-round multiplex PCR followed. TCRdb recomputed calls from the multiplex PCR reads with MiXCR, one row per CDR3 protein. The table has over 650,000 distinct CDR3 sequences, roughly 41% seen once. In its sample, this clonotype was seen many times. What it binds is unknown. Findings and limits, study-wide: Built on 13 signatures, a model told ophthalmopathy apart from stable hyperthyroidism with over 85% sensitivity and roughly 81% specificity. The model flagged ophthalmopathy progression at 55% to 71% sensitivity and 72% to 80% specificity.

This clonotype originated in an adult man with Graves' ophthalmopathy. The chain uses TRBV15 and TRBJ1-2, with D unresolved. The sequencing input was peripheral blood. CDR3 sequence reads: CATSRENGYGYTF. The CDR3 region has the DNA TGTGCCACCAGCAGAGAAAACGGCTATGGCTACACCTTC. Combining the CDR3 with reference TRBV15 and TRBJ1-2 gives the whole variable domain DAMVIQNPRYQVTQFGKPVTLSCSQTLNHNVMYWYQQKSSQAPKLLFHYYDKDFNNEADTPDNFQSRRPNTSFCFLDIRSPGLGDTAMYLCATSRENGYGYTFGSGTRLTVV.